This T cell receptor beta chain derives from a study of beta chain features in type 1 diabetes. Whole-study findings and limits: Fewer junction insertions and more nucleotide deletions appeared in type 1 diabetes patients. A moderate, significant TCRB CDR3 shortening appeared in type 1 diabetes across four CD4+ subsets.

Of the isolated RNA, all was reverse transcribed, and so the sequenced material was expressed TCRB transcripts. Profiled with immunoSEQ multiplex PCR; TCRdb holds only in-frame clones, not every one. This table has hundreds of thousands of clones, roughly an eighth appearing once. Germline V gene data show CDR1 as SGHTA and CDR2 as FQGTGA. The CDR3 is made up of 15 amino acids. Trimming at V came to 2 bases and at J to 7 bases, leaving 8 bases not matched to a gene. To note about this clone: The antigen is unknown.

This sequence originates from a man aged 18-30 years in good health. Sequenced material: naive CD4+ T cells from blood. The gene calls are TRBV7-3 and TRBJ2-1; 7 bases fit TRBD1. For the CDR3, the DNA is TGTGCCAGCAGCTTATATGTAACAGGGGAAAATGAGCAGTTCTTC. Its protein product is CASSLYVTGENEQFF.